Presented here are 3 T cell receptor beta chains from one specimen sequenced in a study of blood T cell repertoires in COVID-19. Measured with immunoSEQ multiplex PCR; TCRdb has only the in-frame clones, and not every one. The sample consists of 180,000 or so clones, roughly 84% of them appearing once. Sequenced sample: peripheral blood. The receptor source for this set is a woman of 80 years or more with acute or convalescent COVID-19.

The chain couples TRBV7-3 to TRBJ1-1; no clear D gene. Germline V gene lookup returns CDR1 SGHTA and CDR2 FQGTGA. The CDR3 has 15 residues. V was cut by 2 bases and J by 7 bases, with 17 bases left in between. Here the CDR3 DNA reads TGTGCCAGCAGCTTATTCCCCTCTAAAAGTGGTGAAGCTTTCTTT. It specifies CASSLFPSKSGEAFF.

The chain recombines TRBV6-5 with TRBJ1-1; D call uncertain. The CDR3 loop spans 15 amino acids. Deletions cut 5 bases from V and 4 bases from J, with 17 bases between. The germline gives CDR1 MNHEY, CDR2 SVGAGI. The CDR3 spells CASSLAGGVATEAFF. The CDR3 DNA reads TGTGCCAGCAGTCTAGCCGGTGGGGTGGCCACTGAAGCTTTCTTT.

This sequence joins TRBV11-2 and TRBJ1-2; the match to TRBD1 covers 7 bases. Looked up from germline, CDR1 is SGHAT and CDR2 is FQNNGV. The CDR3 has 13 amino acids. V lost 4 bases and J lost 7; bases outside the gene matches: 6. CDR3 coding DNA: TGTGCCAGCAGCTACGGACAGGCGGTTGGCTACACCTTC. Protein: CASSYGQAVGYTF. Using reference TRBV11-2 and TRBJ1-2 for the parts outside the CDR3, the full variable domain is EAGVAQSPRYKIIEKRQSVAFWCNPISGHATLYWYQQILGQGPKLLIQFQNNGVVDDSQLPKDRFSAERLKGVDSTLKIQPAKLEDSAVYLCASSYGQAVGYTFGSGTRLTVV.